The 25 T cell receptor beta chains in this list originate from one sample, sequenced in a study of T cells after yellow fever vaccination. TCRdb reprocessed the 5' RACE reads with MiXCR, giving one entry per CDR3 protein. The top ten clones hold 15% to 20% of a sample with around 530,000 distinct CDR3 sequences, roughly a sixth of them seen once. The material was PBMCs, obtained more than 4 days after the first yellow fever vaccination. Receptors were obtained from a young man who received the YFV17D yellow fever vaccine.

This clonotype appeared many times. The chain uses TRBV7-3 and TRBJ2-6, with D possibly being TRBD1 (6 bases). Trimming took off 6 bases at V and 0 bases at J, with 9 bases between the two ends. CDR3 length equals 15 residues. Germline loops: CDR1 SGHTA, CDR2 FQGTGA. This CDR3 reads CASSTGFSGANVLTF. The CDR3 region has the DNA TGTGCCAGCAGTACAGGGTTCTCTGGGGCCAACGTCCTGACTTTC.

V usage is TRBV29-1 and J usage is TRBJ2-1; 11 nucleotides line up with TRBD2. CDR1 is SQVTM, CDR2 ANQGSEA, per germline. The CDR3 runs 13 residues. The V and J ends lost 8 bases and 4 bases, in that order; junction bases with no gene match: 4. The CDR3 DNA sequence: TGCAGCCTAGCGGGGGGAGATTACAATGAGCAGTTCTTC. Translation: CSLAGGDYNEQFF.

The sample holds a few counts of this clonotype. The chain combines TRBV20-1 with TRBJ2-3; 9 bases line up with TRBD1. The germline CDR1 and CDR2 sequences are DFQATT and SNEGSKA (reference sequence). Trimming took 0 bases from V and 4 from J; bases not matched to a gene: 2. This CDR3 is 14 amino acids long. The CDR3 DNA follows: TGCAGTGCTAGAGATGACAGGGGGTCAGATACGCAGTATTTT. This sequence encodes CSARDDRGSDTQYF.

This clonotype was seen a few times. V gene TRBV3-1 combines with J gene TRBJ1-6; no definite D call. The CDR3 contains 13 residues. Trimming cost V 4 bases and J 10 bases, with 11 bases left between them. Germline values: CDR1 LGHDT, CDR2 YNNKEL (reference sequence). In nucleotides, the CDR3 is TGTGCCAGCAGCCTCCGATCATTCTCACCCCTCCACTTT. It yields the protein CASSLRSFSPLHF.

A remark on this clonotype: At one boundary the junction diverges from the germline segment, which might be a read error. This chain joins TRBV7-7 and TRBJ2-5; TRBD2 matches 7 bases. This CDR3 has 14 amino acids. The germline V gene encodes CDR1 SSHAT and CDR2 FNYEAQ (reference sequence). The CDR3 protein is CASSLAGPGETQYF. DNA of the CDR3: TGTGCTAGCAGCTTAGCGGGCCCCGGTGAGACCCAGTACTTC.

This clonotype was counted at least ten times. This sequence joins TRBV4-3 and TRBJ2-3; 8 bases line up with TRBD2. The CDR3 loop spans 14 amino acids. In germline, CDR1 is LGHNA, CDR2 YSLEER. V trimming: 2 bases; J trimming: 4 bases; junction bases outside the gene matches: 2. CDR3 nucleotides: TGCGCCAGCAGCCAACAACTAGCGGCAGATACGCAGTATTTT. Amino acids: CASSQQLAADTQYF.

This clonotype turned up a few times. The CDR3, as DNA: TGTGCCAGCCATAGCGGGGTTCTCACAGATACGCAGTATTTT. It translates to CASHSGVLTDTQYF. The chain is built from TRBV11-2 and TRBJ2-3; TRBD2 matches 8 bases. This CDR3 is built from 14 residues. V dropped 8 bases and J dropped 2; count of bases not matched to a gene: 6. CDR1 and CDR2 from the germline V gene are SGHAT and FQNNGV.

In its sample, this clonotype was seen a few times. The CDR3 DNA is TGCAGTGCTAGAGATGAACAGGAAGTTTACAATGAGCAGTTCTTC. Encoded protein: CSARDEQEVYNEQFF. J is TRBJ2-1 and V is TRBV20-1; D perhaps matches TRBD1 (5 bases). This CDR3 comprises 15 residues. V was cut by 0 bases and J by 4 bases, with 13 bases left in between. Germline CDR1 is DFQATT and CDR2 is SNEGSKA (reference sequence).

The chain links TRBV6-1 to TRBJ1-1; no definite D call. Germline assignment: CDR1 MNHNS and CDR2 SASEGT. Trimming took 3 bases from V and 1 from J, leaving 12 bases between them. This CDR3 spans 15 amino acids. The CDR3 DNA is TGTGCCAGCAGTGATGGAGCCCCTACGAACACTGAAGCTTTCTTT. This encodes CASSDGAPTNTEAFF.

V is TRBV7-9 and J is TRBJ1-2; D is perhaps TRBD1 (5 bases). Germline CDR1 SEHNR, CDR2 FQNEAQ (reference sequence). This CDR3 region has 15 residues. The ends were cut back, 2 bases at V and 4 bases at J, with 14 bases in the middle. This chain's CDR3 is CASSLTGATLYGYTF. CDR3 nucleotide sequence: TGTGCCAGCAGCTTAACCGGGGCCACCCTCTATGGCTACACCTTC.

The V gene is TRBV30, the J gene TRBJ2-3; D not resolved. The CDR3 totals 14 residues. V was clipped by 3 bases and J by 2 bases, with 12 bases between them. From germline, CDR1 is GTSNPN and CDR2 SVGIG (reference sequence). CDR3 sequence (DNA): TGTGCCTGGAGAATGAGGCGGAACACAGATACGCAGTATTTT. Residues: CAWRMRRNTDTQYF.

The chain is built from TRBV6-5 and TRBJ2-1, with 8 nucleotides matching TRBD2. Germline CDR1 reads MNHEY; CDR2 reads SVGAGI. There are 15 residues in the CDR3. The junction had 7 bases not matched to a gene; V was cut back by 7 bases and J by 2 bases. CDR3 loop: CASISGGRPYNEQFF. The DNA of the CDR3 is TGTGCCAGCATTTCGGGGGGGCGACCCTACAATGAGCAGTTCTTC.

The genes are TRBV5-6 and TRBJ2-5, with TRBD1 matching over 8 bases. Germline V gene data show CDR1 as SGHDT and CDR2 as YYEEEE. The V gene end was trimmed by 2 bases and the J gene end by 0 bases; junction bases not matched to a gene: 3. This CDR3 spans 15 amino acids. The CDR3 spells CASSFTQGDQETQYF. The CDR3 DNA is TGTGCCAGCAGCTTCACACAGGGGGACCAAGAGACCCAGTACTTC.

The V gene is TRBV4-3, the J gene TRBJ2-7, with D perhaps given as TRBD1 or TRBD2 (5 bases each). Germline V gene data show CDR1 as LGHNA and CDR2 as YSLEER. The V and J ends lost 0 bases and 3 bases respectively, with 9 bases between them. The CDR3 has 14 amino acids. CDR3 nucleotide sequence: TGCGCCAGCAGCCAAGATGGGGGTCACTACGAGCAGTACTTC. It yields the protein CASSQDGGHYEQYF.

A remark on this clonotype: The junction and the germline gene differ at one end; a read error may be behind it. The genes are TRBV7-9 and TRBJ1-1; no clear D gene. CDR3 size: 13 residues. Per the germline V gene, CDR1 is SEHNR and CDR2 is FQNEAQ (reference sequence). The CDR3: CASSLLQNAEAFF. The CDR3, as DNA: TGTGCCAGCAGCTTACTACAGAACGCTGAAGCTTTCTTT.

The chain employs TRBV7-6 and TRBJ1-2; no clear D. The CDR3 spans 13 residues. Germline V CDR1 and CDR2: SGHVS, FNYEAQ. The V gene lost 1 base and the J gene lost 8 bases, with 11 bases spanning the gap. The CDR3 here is CASSLERGRGYTF. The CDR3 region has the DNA TGTGCCAGCAGCTTAGAGCGGGGTAGAGGCTACACCTTC.

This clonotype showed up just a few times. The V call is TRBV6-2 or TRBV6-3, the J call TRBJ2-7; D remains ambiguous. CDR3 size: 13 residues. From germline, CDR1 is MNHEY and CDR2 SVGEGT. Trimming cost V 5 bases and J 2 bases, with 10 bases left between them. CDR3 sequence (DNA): TGTGCCAGCAGTGTGGTTGCGGCCTACGAGCAGTACTTC. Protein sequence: CASSVVAAYEQYF.

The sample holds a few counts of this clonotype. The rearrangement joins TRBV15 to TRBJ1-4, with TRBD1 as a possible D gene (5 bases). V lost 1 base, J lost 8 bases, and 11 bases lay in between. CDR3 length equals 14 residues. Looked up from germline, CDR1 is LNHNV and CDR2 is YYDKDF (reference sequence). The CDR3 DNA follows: TGTGCCACCAGCAGAGTAGGGTGGGACGAAAAACTGTTTTTT. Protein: CATSRVGWDEKLFF. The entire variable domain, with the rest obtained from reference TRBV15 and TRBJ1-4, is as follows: DAMVIQNPRYQVTQFGKPVTLSCSQTLNHNVMYWYQQKSSQAPKLLFHYYDKDFNNEADTPDNFQSRRPNTSFCFLDIRSPGLGDTAMYLCATSRVGWDEKLFFGSGTQLSVL.

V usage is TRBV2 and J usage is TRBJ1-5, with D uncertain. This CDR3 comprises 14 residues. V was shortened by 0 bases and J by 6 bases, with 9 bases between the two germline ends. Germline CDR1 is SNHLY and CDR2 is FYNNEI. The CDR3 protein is CASSEAQASQPQHF. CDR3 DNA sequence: TGTGCCAGCAGTGAAGCGCAGGCTAGTCAGCCCCAGCATTTT. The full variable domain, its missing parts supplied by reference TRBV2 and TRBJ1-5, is EPEVTQTPSHQVTQMGQEVILRCVPISNHLYFYWYRQILGQKVEFLVSFYNNEISEKSEIFDDQFSVERPDGSNFTLKIRSTKLEDSAMYFCASSEAQASQPQHFGDGTRLSIL.

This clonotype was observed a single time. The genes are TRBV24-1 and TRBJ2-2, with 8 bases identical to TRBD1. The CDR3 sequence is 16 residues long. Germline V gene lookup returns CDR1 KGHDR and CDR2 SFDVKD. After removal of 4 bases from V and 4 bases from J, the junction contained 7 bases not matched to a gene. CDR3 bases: TGTGCCACCAGTGACGATACGACAGGGGTCACCGGGGAGCTGTTTTTT. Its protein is CATSDDTTGVTGELFF.

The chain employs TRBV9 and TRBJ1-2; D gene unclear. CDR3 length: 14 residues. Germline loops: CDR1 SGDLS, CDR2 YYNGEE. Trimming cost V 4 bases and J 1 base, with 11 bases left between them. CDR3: CASSSRHNNYGYTF. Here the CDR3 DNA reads TGTGCCAGCAGCTCACGACACAATAACTATGGCTACACCTTC.

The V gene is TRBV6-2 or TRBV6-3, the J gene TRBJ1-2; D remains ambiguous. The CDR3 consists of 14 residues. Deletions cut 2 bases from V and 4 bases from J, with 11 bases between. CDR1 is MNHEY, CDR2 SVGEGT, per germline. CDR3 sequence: CASSYTADLYGYTF. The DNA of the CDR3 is TGTGCCAGCAGTTACACCGCAGACCTCTATGGCTACACCTTC.

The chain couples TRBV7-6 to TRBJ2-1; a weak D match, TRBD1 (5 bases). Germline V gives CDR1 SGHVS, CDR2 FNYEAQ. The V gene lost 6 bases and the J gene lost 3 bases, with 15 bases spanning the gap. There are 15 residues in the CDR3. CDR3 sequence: CASSPKGSFYNEQFF. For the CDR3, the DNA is TGTGCCAGCAGTCCAAAGGGGTCGTTCTACAATGAGCAGTTCTTC.

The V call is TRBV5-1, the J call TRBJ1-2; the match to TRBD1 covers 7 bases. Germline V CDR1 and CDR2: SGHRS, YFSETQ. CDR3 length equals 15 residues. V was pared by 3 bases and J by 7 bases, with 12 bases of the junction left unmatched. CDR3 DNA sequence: TGCGCCAGCAGCTCCGACAGGGCCTGGGATGGTGGCTACACCTTC. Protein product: CASSSDRAWDGGYTF.

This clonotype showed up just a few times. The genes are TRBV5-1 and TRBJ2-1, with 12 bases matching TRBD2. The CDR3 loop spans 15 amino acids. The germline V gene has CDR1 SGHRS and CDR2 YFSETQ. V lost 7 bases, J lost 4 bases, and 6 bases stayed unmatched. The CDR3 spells CASHPSGGGYNEQFF. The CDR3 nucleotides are TGCGCCAGCCACCCTAGCGGGGGGGGATACAATGAGCAGTTCTTC. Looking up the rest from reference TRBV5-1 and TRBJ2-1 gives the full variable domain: KAGVTQTPRYLIKTRGQQVTLSCSPISGHRSVSWYQQTPGQGLQFLFEYFSETQRNKGNFPGRFSGRQFSNSRSEMNVSTLELGDSALYLCASHPSGGGYNEQFFGPGTRLTVL.